This TCR beta chain derives from a study of blood T cell repertoires in COVID-19. Those who participated ranged in age from about 18 to 89 years and resided in under 25 US areas. This CDR3 spans 15 amino acids. With 0 bases removed from V and 6 bases from J, the gap between germline ends came to 10 bases. From germline, CDR1 is SGDLS and CDR2 YYNGEE. Clones were read by immunoSEQ multiplex PCR, and TCRdb kept only the in-frame ones, dropping some. The table lists a few hundred thousand clones, 85% to 90% of them singletons. The rearrangement joins TRBV9 to TRBJ1-6, with D possibly matching TRBD1 (5 bases). Specimen: PBMCs or T cells enriched from blood (not recorded which). This receptor was identified in a woman younger than 45 who had recovered from COVID-19. This CDR3 is CASSVAGELNSPLHF. CDR3 in DNA: TGTGCCAGCAGCGTAGCGGGGGAACTTAATTCACCCCTCCACTTT.